Listed below are T cell receptor beta chains from one sample, sequenced in a study of blood T cell repertoires in COVID-19. Produced via immunoSEQ multiplex PCR; TCRdb's table is partial and in-frame only. The sample contains about 190,000 clones, 85% of which appear only once. The sample comprised peripheral blood. These TCRs come from a woman aged 80 or over with acute or convalescent COVID-19. CDR3s include the opening cysteine and the closing phenylalanine or tryptophan. A D gene is named only where the DNA matches it firmly. Not all rows give a size; the values are once, few, many and, for expanded clones, a class.

DNA | CDR3 | J | D | V | size
TGTGCCAGCAGTGACTCGACAGGAAGATATCAGCCCCAGCATTTT | CASSDSTGRYQPQHF | TRBJ1-5 | . | TRBV2 | once
TGTGCCAGCAGTTTGGGGGCGGTTGGCTACACCTTC | CASSLGAVGYTF | TRBJ1-2 | . | TRBV28 | .
TGTGCCAGCAGCTTCCGACTAGCGGGACCTCCAAACGAGCAGTACTTC | CASSFRLAGPPNEQYF | TRBJ2-7 | TRBD2 | TRBV11-2 | .
TGTGCCAGCAGGCCACCGGGACAGGGGGACTACGAGCAGTACTTC | CASRPPGQGDYEQYF | TRBJ2-7 | TRBD1 | TRBV6-5 | .
TGTGCCAGCAGCCAAGCTCTAGCGGGAGGAGTCACAGATACGCAGTATTTT | CASSQALAGGVTDTQYF | TRBJ2-3 | TRBD2 | TRBV14 | .
TGTGCCAGCAGCTTCACGACAGGCCTGACTTCACCCCTCCACTTT | CASSFTTGLTSPLHF | TRBJ1-6 | . | TRBV7-9 | .
TGTGCCATCAGGGAGGGACAGGCGGAGTACTACGAGCAGTACTTC | CAIREGQAEYYEQYF | TRBJ2-7 | TRBD1 | TRBV10-3 | many
TGTGCCAGCAGCTGGGCCATGGGACTAGCGAACAATGAGCAGTTCTTC | CASSWAMGLANNEQFF | TRBJ2-1 | TRBD2 | TRBV5-4 | .
TGTGCCAGCAGTTACTCCTGGGACAGTGGCTACACCTTC | CASSYSWDSGYTF | TRBJ1-2 | TRBD1 | TRBV6-2/TRBV6-3 | once
TGTGCCAGCAGTCAAGGGACAGGGTTGAATCAGCCCCAGCATTTT | CASSQGTGLNQPQHF | TRBJ1-5 | TRBD1 | TRBV7-2 | .
TGTGCCAGCAGCTCCTTTCCTACTAGCGGGAGACTTTACGAGCAGTACTTC | CASSSFPTSGRLYEQYF | TRBJ2-7 | TRBD2 | TRBV7-2 | .
TGTGCCAGCTCACCGACCCTAGCGGGAGTTTTGGAGACCCAGTACTTC | CASSPTLAGVLETQYF | TRBJ2-5 | TRBD2 | TRBV18 | .
TGCGCCAGCAGCATACAAACAGGGCCCGGGGAGCTGTTTTTT | CASSIQTGPGELFF | TRBJ2-2 | . | TRBV5-1 | .
TGTGCCAGCAGCCCACTACCGGGACAGGGCAGAGTTACGCAGTATTTT | CASSPLPGQGRVTQYF | TRBJ2-3 | TRBD1 | TRBV7-6 | .
TGTGCCACCACGCCCGGGGGGCGACAGCCCCAGCATTTT | CATTPGGRQPQHF | TRBJ1-5 | . | TRBV19 | .
TGTGCCAGCAGTTTATCGACTAGCGGGTCTGACAATGAGCAGTTCTTC | CASSLSTSGSDNEQFF | TRBJ2-1 | TRBD2 | TRBV27 | .
TGTGCCAGCAGAGGGGCCGCAGACTACGAGCAGTACTTC | CASRGAADYEQYF | TRBJ2-7 | . | TRBV6-5 | .
TGTGCCAGCAGTTACGCGGCAGTCGGGGGGGGTGAGCAGTTCTTC | CASSYAAVGGGEQFF | TRBJ2-1 | TRBD2 | TRBV6-2/TRBV6-3 | .
TGCGCCAGCAGCCTGACAGGGGCCAGTAACTATGGCTACACCTTC | CASSLTGASNYGYTF | TRBJ1-2 | TRBD1 | TRBV4-1 | .
TGTGCCTGGAGTGTGGGCCACGAGCAGTACTTC | CAWSVGHEQYF | TRBJ2-7 | . | TRBV30 | .
TGCGCCAGCAGCCCGCGACTAGCGGGGAGGGAGCTGTTTTTT | CASSPRLAGRELFF | TRBJ2-2 | TRBD2 | TRBV5-1 | .
TGTGCCTGGAACGGGGTACACGAGCAGTACTTC | CAWNGVHEQYF | TRBJ2-7 | . | TRBV30 | .
TGCGCCAGCATCCCCGGGACAGGTAGTTACAATGAGCAGTTCTTC | CASIPGTGSYNEQFF | TRBJ2-1 | TRBD1 | TRBV5-1 | few
TGTGCCAGCAGCCCGGCCCCTCTAGCGGGAGGGCTGGGAGAGCAGTTCTTC | CASSPAPLAGGLGEQFF | TRBJ2-1 | TRBD2 | TRBV7-2 | .
TGTGCCAGTGTTGGACAGGGTCCCGTCTATGGCTACACCTTC | CASVGQGPVYGYTF | TRBJ1-2 | . | TRBV21-1 | .
TGTGCCAGCAGGATCGCGAGGGACACTGAAGCTTTCTTT | CASRIARDTEAFF | TRBJ1-1 | . | TRBV12-3/TRBV12-4 | .
TGTGCCAGCAGCTCGACTAGCGGGAGGATCTACGAGCAGTACTTC | CASSSTSGRIYEQYF | TRBJ2-7 | TRBD2 | TRBV5-4 | few
TGTGCCATCAGTACCGGGACAGGGGGAACTAATGAAAAACTGTTTTTT | CAISTGTGGTNEKLFF | TRBJ1-4 | TRBD1 | TRBV10-3 | .
TGCGCCAGCAGCTCACAGACTAGCGGGACACTCAATGAGCAGTTCTTC | CASSSQTSGTLNEQFF | TRBJ2-1 | TRBD2 | TRBV5-1 | .
TGTGCCAGCAGAACCGGGACAGAGCAAGAGACCCAGTACTTC | CASRTGTEQETQYF | TRBJ2-5 | TRBD1 | TRBV6-6 | .
TGTGCCAGCAGCTTAGAGGGCAAAATACGCACTGAAGCTTTCTTT | CASSLEGKIRTEAFF | TRBJ1-1 | . | TRBV11-2 | .
TGTGCCAGCACCCCCCCGACCGGACAGGGTAATGAAAAACTGTTTTTT | CASTPPTGQGNEKLFF | TRBJ1-4 | TRBD1 | TRBV28 | .
TGCGCCAGCAGTCTACAGGGAGGGGGGTACAATGAGCAGTTCTTC | CASSLQGGGYNEQFF | TRBJ2-1 | . | TRBV5-1 | .
TGTGCCAGCTCACCAGGGGGAGGCTGGAATGAAAAACTGTTTTTT | CASSPGGGWNEKLFF | TRBJ1-4 | . | TRBV18 | .
TGCGCCAGCAGCCAAGAATCGATCGCACTAGCGGGAGGGAAGCAGCAGTTCTTC | CASSQESIALAGGKQQFF | TRBJ2-1 | TRBD2 | TRBV4-3 | once
TGCGCCAGCAGCTTACTAGCGGGAGCCCGAAAAGAGCAGTTCTTC | CASSLLAGARKEQFF | TRBJ2-1 | TRBD2 | TRBV5-1 | .
TGTGCCAGCAGTGCCTGGGACACCTTAAACACTGAAGCTTTCTTT | CASSAWDTLNTEAFF | TRBJ1-1 | . | TRBV27 | .